Listed below are T cell receptor beta chains from one sample, sequenced in a study of cytomegalovirus exposure and HLA in healthy donors. Only in-frame clones appear in the TCRdb table, and some are missing; sequencing was by immunoSEQ multiplex PCR. The sample has about 56,000 clones; roughly 93% are singletons. The specimen was PBMCs. The receptors were sampled from a woman younger than 30 in good health and CMV-seropositive. Both conserved end residues are part of each CDR3. A D gene is named only where the DNA matches it firmly. Not every row has a clone size; where given, it reads once, few, many or a size class.

clone size | J gene | D gene | V gene | CDR3 protein | CDR3 DNA
- | TRBJ1-1 | - | TRBV4-1 | CASSQGLINTEAFF | TGCGCCAGCAGTCAGGGCCTGATAAACACTGAAGCTTTCTTT
medium-sized | TRBJ1-2 | - | TRBV4-3 | CASSQVAPKGDDYGYTF | TGCGCCAGCAGCCAAGTTGCCCCCAAGGGGGATGACTATGGCTACACCTTC
- | TRBJ1-4 | - | TRBV19 | CASSMFGIRTVFF | TGTGCCAGTAGTATGTTTGGGATACGGACTGTGTTTTTT
- | TRBJ2-7 | TRBD2 | TRBV5-1 | CASSLGGGGEYEQYF | TGCGCCAGCAGCTTGGGCGGCGGGGGTGAGTACGAGCAGTACTTC
- | TRBJ2-7 | TRBD1 | TRBV5-5 | CASSQNLGLRTGSYEQYF | TGTGCCAGCAGCCAAAACCTGGGCCTTCGGACAGGTTCCTACGAGCAGTACTTC
- | TRBJ1-2 | - | TRBV7-2 | CASSQKLHRDGPVRPYTF | TGTGCCAGCAGCCAAAAGTTACACAGGGATGGACCTGTTCGGCCTTACACCTTC
- | TRBJ2-1 | TRBD1 | TRBV10-1 | CASMRDRGLNEQFF | TGCGCCAGCATGCGGGACAGGGGGCTCAATGAGCAGTTCTTC
- | TRBJ2-7 | - | TRBV4-1 | CASSQPTMSSYEQYF | TGCGCCAGCAGCCAACCAACTATGAGCTCCTACGAGCAGTACTTC
- | TRBJ1-6 | - | TRBV15 | CATSRLSGGSPLHF | TGTGCCACCAGCAGACTATCGGGGGGGTCACCCCTCCACTTT
- | TRBJ1-6 | TRBD1 | TRBV6-5 | CASSPGGTGISPLHF | TGTGCCAGCAGTCCGGGAGGGACAGGGATTTCACCCCTCCACTTT
- | TRBJ2-1 | TRBD2 | TRBV6-5 | CATGLAYEQFF | TGTGCCACGGGACTAGCGTATGAGCAGTTCTTC
- | TRBJ1-2 | - | TRBV5-1 | CASSLERSYGYTF | TGCGCCAGCAGCTTGGAGCGGAGCTATGGCTACACCTTC
- | TRBJ1-2 | - | TRBV5-6 | CASSLGSSYGYTF | TGTGCCAGCAGCTTGGGATCGAGCTATGGCTACACCTTC
- | TRBJ2-7 | TRBD1 | TRBV7-7 | CASSLDGTGSPQYF | TGTGCCAGCAGCTTAGATGGGACAGGGTCTCCGCAGTACTTC
- | TRBJ2-2 | TRBD2 | TRBV7-2 | CASSFPSSGGNTGELFF | TGTGCCAGCAGCTTTCCCTCTAGCGGGGGCAACACCGGGGAGCTGTTTTTT
few | TRBJ2-3 | - | TRBV6-1 | CASSEGGAADTQYF | TGTGCCAGCAGTGAAGGAGGAGCGGCAGATACGCAGTATTTT
- | TRBJ1-3 | TRBD1 | TRBV9 | CASSPGTVPSGNTIYF | TGTGCCAGCAGCCCGGGGACAGTGCCTTCTGGAAACACCATATATTTT
few | TRBJ2-7 | TRBD1 | TRBV18 | CASSPQTGKGSYEQYF | TGTGCCAGCTCACCTCAGACAGGGAAGGGGTCCTACGAGCAGTACTTC
- | TRBJ2-7 | - | TRBV19 | CASSVDSTSGEQYF | TGTGCCAGTAGTGTAGACTCCACGTCGGGCGAGCAGTACTTC
- | TRBJ2-2 | - | TRBV5-1 | CASSFGLPTGELFF | TGCGCCAGCAGCTTTGGGCTCCCCACCGGGGAGCTGTTTTTT
- | TRBJ1-5 | - | TRBV19 | CASSIKGISNQPQHF | TGTGCCAGTAGTATTAAGGGGATAAGCAATCAGCCCCAGCATTTT
- | TRBJ2-6 | - | TRBV29-1 | CSGRVSGANVLTF | TGCAGCGGAAGAGTCTCTGGGGCCAACGTCCTGACTTTC
once | TRBJ2-3 | - | TRBV21-1 | CASSDSGGVTDTQYF | TGTGCCAGCAGCGATAGCGGGGGGGTTACCGATACGCAGTATTTT
- | TRBJ1-1 | - | TRBV30 | CAWREMAEAFF | TGTGCCTGGAGGGAGATGGCTGAAGCTTTCTTT
- | TRBJ2-3 | - | TRBV6-5 | CASSFRTLEGTQYF | TGTGCCAGCAGTTTTCGGACCCTCGAGGGTACGCAGTATTTT
once | TRBJ2-4 | - | TRBV11-2 | CASRLLSSKNIQYF | TGTGCCAGCAGGTTACTGTCCTCCAAAAACATTCAGTACTTC
- | TRBJ2-5 | TRBD2 | TRBV27 | CASSPLKTGGPETQYF | TGTGCCAGCAGTCCACTCAAAACGGGGGGGCCTGAGACCCAGTACTTC
- | TRBJ2-3 | - | TRBV6-5 | CASMEQARPDTQYF | TGTGCCAGTATGGAGCAAGCGCGTCCAGATACGCAGTATTTT
once | TRBJ2-1 | TRBD2 | TRBV27 | CASSSLGLAGGQRDEQFF | TGTGCCAGCAGTTCCCTGGGACTAGCGGGGGGGCAAAGGGATGAGCAGTTCTTC
- | TRBJ1-5 | - | TRBV2 | CASSRREGDNQPQHF | TGTGCCAGCAGTAGGAGAGAGGGCGACAATCAGCCCCAGCATTTT
once | TRBJ1-1 | - | TRBV5-4 | CASTEAGQSPNTEAFF | TGTGCCAGCACCGAGGCGGGGCAAAGCCCTAACACTGAAGCTTTCTTT
- | TRBJ1-1 | - | TRBV6-5 | CASRRGGWNTEAFF | TGTGCCAGCAGGAGGGGGGGCTGGAACACTGAAGCTTTCTTT
- | TRBJ2-1 | - | TRBV10-1 | CASSESGANEQFF | TGCGCCAGCAGTGAGTCGGGGGCGAATGAGCAGTTCTTC
once | TRBJ2-7 | TRBD2 | TRBV28 | CASTSLAGGYSYEQYF | TGTGCCAGCACTTCTCTAGCGGGGGGCTATTCCTACGAGCAGTACTTC
- | TRBJ2-7 | TRBD2 | TRBV5-4 | CASSLTSAHEQYF | TGTGCCAGCAGCTTAACTAGCGCCCACGAGCAGTACTTC
- | TRBJ2-5 | TRBD2 | TRBV6-1 | CASSEIIWGAGGQETQYF | TGTGCCAGCAGTGAAATTATCTGGGGAGCGGGGGGACAAGAGACCCAGTACTTC
few | TRBJ2-7 | TRBD1 | TRBV9 | CASSVGTGAYEQYF | TGTGCCAGCAGCGTAGGAACAGGGGCCTACGAGCAGTACTTC
- | TRBJ1-5 | TRBD1 | TRBV28 | CASSRQGLSNQPQHF | TGTGCCAGCAGCCGACAGGGGTTAAGCAATCAGCCCCAGCATTTT
few | TRBJ2-1 | - | TRBV30 | CAWSPNGGRISNEQFF | TGTGCCTGGAGCCCCAACGGGGGGCGTATCAGCAATGAGCAGTTCTTC
- | TRBJ1-3 | - | TRBV29-1 | CSVARGLVSGNTIYF | TGCAGCGTTGCCAGAGGGTTAGTTTCTGGAAACACCATATATTTT
- | TRBJ2-5 | TRBD1 | TRBV2 | CASRRQGAGQETQYF | TGTGCCAGCAGAAGACAGGGGGCAGGGCAAGAGACCCAGTACTTC
- | TRBJ2-2 | - | TRBV15 | CATSRERQTNTGELFF | TGTGCCACCAGCAGAGAAAGACAGACGAACACCGGGGAGCTGTTTTTT
once | TRBJ1-2 | TRBD1 | TRBV5-1 | CASSQQGIGAGYTF | TGCGCCAGCAGCCAACAGGGGATAGGCGCGGGCTACACCTTC
- | TRBJ2-3 | TRBD1 | TRBV9 | CASSVGTGHIYTQYF | TGTGCCAGCAGCGTAGGGACAGGTCACATCTATACGCAGTATTTT
- | TRBJ2-6 | - | TRBV29-1 | CSVTTGWSYPAPSGANVLTF | TGCAGCGTGACGACAGGATGGTCCTATCCAGCTCCCTCTGGGGCCAACGTCCTGACTTTC
- | TRBJ2-7 | TRBD2 | TRBV7-2 | CASSKSRTSTSF | TGTGCCAGCAGCAAATCAAGGACTAGCACCTCCTTC
- | TRBJ2-7 | - | TRBV5-1 | CASSRDKSSYEQYF | TGCGCCAGCAGCAGAGACAAGAGCTCCTACGAGCAGTACTTC
- | TRBJ2-5 | TRBD1 | TRBV27 | CASSLIPGGLQETQYF | TGTGCCAGCAGTTTAATTCCAGGGGGATTACAAGAGACCCAGTACTTC
- | TRBJ1-6 | - | TRBV7-9 | CASSSDRVMTPLHF | TGTGCCAGCAGCTCTGACAGAGTGATGACACCCCTCCACTTT
- | TRBJ1-2 | TRBD1 | TRBV6-6 | CANRQGAWGGYTF | TGTGCCAACAGACAGGGGGCTTGGGGTGGCTACACCTTC